Each of the 20 T cell receptor beta chains below was sequenced from the same sample in a study of blood T cell repertoires in COVID-19. Clones were read by immunoSEQ multiplex PCR, and TCRdb kept only the in-frame ones, dropping some. The table records roughly 150,000 clones, 79% of them present only once. Specimen: PBMCs or T cells enriched from blood (not recorded which). The receptors come from an older woman in a cohort exposed to, infected with or recovered from COVID-19 (not recorded which).

The rearrangement links TRBV7-3 to TRBJ2-3; a possible D gene is TRBD2 (6 bases). V was clipped by 1 base and J by 0 bases, with 17 bases between them. The CDR3 spans 18 residues. Germline V gene lookup returns CDR1 SGHTA and CDR2 FQGTGA. CDR3 sequence: CASSLMGYGGLSTDTQYF. Written as DNA, the CDR3 is TGTGCCAGCAGCTTAATGGGGTACGGGGGTCTTAGCACAGATACGCAGTATTTT.

The chain uses TRBV28 and TRBJ2-7; 8 nucleotides align to TRBD1. J was trimmed by 5 bases and V by 7 bases; bases with no gene match: 16. The germline gives CDR1 MDHEN, CDR2 SYDVKM. CDR3 length equals 16 residues. CDR3 region: CASKSSKGQDLDEQYF. CDR3 coding DNA: TGTGCCAGCAAGTCCTCCAAGGGACAGGACCTAGACGAGCAGTACTTC.

This chain connects TRBV24-1 to TRBJ1-5; 9 bases are a match to TRBD1. The CDR3 is 14 amino acids. Germline V gives CDR1 KGHDR, CDR2 SFDVKD. J gave up 6 bases and V 10 bases, and 9 bases lay outside the gene matches. DNA of the CDR3: TGTGCCACGAGGCAGGGACAGGGCTCTCAGCCCCAGCATTTT. Its protein product is CATRQGQGSQPQHF.

V and J are TRBV18 and TRBJ1-1, with D tentatively TRBD1 (5 bases). The CDR3 extends over 15 amino acids. Germline CDR1 reads KGHSH; CDR2 reads LQKENI. The V and J ends lost 3 bases and 5 bases respectively, with 16 bases between them. The CDR3 region is CASSPLGETATEAFF. The CDR3, as DNA: TGTGCCAGCTCACCGTTAGGAGAGACAGCGACTGAAGCTTTCTTT. The full variable domain, its missing parts supplied by reference TRBV18 and TRBJ1-1, is NAGVMQNPRHLVRRRGQEARLRCSPMKGHSHVYWYRQLPEEGLKFMVYLQKENIIDESGMPKERFSAEFPKEGPSILRIQQVVRGDSAAYFCASSPLGETATEAFFGQGTRLTVV.

The chain links TRBV12-5 to TRBJ1-5; TRBD1 aligns across 8 bases. The J segment lost 6 bases and the V segment lost 6 bases, leaving 10 bases of the junction unmatched. Germline V gives CDR1 LGHNT, CDR2 FRNRAP. This CDR3 comprises 15 residues. CDR3 residues: CASGQGAGLGQPQHF. The CDR3 bases are TGTGCTAGTGGCCAGGGGGCGGGTTTGGGTCAGCCCCAGCATTTT.

The gene calls are TRBV7-2 and TRBJ2-3, with 8 bases fitting TRBD2. CDR3 size: 13 residues. Germline CDR1 is SGHTA and CDR2 is FQGNSA. Trimming removed 5 bases from V and 9 bases from J; junction bases left unmatched: 7. The CDR3 here is CASSTTSGRTQYF. Here the CDR3 DNA reads TGTGCCAGCAGCACCACTAGCGGTAGAACGCAGTATTTT.

This sequence joins TRBV12-3 or TRBV12-4 and TRBJ1-2; 7 nucleotides line up with TRBD1. This CDR3 spans 13 amino acids. Trimming cost V 5 bases and J 7 bases; bases outside gene matches: 7. CDR3 in DNA: TGTGCCAGCAGTAGACAGGGATCGACTGGCTACACCTTC. As protein: CASSRQGSTGYTF.

The chain employs TRBV7-3 and TRBJ2-1; 8 bases align to TRBD2. Trimming at V came to 4 bases and at J to 3 bases, leaving 8 bases not matched to a gene. The CDR3 runs 16 residues. The V gene's germline CDR1 is SGHTA and CDR2 FQGTGA. This chain's CDR3 is CASSSAGTRVYNEQFF. Here the CDR3 DNA reads TGTGCCAGCAGCTCGGCCGGGACTAGAGTCTACAATGAGCAGTTCTTC. Full variable domain (missing parts from reference TRBV7-3 and TRBJ2-1): GAGVSQTPSNKVTEKGKYVELRCDPISGHTALYWYRQSLGQGPEFLIYFQGTGAADDSGLPNDRFFAVRPEGSVSTLKIQRTERGDSAVYLCASSSAGTRVYNEQFFGPGTRLTVL.

A few counts support this clone. The rearrangement uses TRBV18 and TRBJ2-1; possibly TRBD1 for D (5 bases). The CDR3 is 14 amino acids. Germline V gene data show CDR1 as KGHSH and CDR2 as LQKENI. V lost 3 bases, J lost 0 bases, and 6 bases lay in between. The chain's CDR3 is CASSPDSSYNEQFF. The CDR3 coding sequence is TGTGCCAGCTCACCCGACAGCTCCTACAATGAGCAGTTCTTC.

This clone was seen only once. V is TRBV10-3 and J is TRBJ1-1, with 10 nucleotides matching TRBD1. CDR3 length: 15 amino acids. Trimming at V came to 2 bases and at J to 5 bases, leaving 5 bases not matched to a gene. CDR1 ENHRY and CDR2 SYGVKD come from the germline V gene. The CDR3, as DNA: TGTGCCATCAGTGAGCGGGGACAGGGGCCTACTGAAGCTTTCTTT. Residues: CAISERGQGPTEAFF.

The chain has TRBV2 and TRBJ2-1; weak D call: TRBD2 (6 bases). The CDR3 consists of 14 residues. Trimming removed 4 bases at V and 10 bases at J, with 17 bases between. Germline CDR1 is SNHLY and CDR2 is FYNNEI. The DNA for the CDR3 is TGTGCCAGCAGTGCCGTGGCGGGAACCGCGGAGCAGTTCTTC. Its translation: CASSAVAGTAEQFF.

V is TRBV3-1 (or the pseudogene TRBV3-2) and J is TRBJ2-7, with TRBD2 as a possible D gene (6 bases). The CDR3 covers 15 residues. From germline, CDR1 is LGHDT and CDR2 YNNKEL (reference sequence). V lost 0 bases and J lost 0, with 9 bases in between. The CDR3 nucleotides are TGTGCCAGCAGCCAAGAGGTCGGGAGCTCCTACGAGCAGTACTTC. Its protein is CASSQEVGSSYEQYF.

This clone has at least ten counts. Different DNA sequences within this sample yield the same CDR3. This chain uses TRBV11-2 with TRBJ2-3; D is unclear. Germline-derived CDR1 and CDR2 are SGHAT and FQNNGV. Trimming stripped 2 bases from V and 6 bases from J, with 3 bases between. The CDR3 runs to 11 residues. CDR3 loop: CASSLPDTQYF. In nucleotides, the CDR3 is TGTGCCAGCAGCTTACCTGATACGCAGTATTTT.

In its sample, this clone was seen once. This sequence joins TRBV29-1 and TRBJ2-3, with TRBD2 identical over 13 bases. This CDR3 contains 18 residues. CDR1 is SQVTM and CDR2 is ANQGSEA in the germline V gene. V was pared by 4 bases and J by 3 bases, with 13 bases of the junction left unmatched. CDR3 in DNA: TGCAGCGTTGTTGTTCAGCCGATACTAGCGGGAGGGACAGATACGCAGTATTTT. This sequence encodes CSVVVQPILAGGTDTQYF.

The rearrangement uses TRBV6-6 and TRBJ2-7; 7 nucleotides line up with TRBD1. The germline V gene has CDR1 MNHNY and CDR2 SVGAGI (reference sequence). Trimming removed 3 bases from V and 5 bases from J; junction bases left unmatched: 4. The CDR3 extends over 13 amino acids. The CDR3 here is CASSYRQGHEQYF. CDR3 DNA sequence: TGTGCCAGCAGTTATCGACAGGGCCACGAGCAGTACTTC.

The chain uses TRBV10-3 and TRBJ2-7, with D tentatively TRBD1 (6 bases). The V end lost 3 bases, the J end lost 0 bases, and 12 bases lay between the germline ends. The CDR3 length is 15 residues. Germline V CDR1 and CDR2: ENHRY, SYGVKD. This CDR3 is CAISDIDRLSYEQYF. In DNA, the CDR3 is TGTGCCATCAGTGACATTGACAGGCTCTCCTACGAGCAGTACTTC.

This rearrangement joins TRBV10-2 to TRBJ1-6; a possible D gene is TRBD1 (5 bases). V lost 7 bases to trimming and J lost 9 bases, with 22 bases between them. Germline V gives CDR1 WSHSY, CDR2 SAAADI. The CDR3 consists of 16 residues. CDR3 region: CASTPFRGVEGSPLHF. For the CDR3, the DNA is TGCGCCAGCACCCCCTTTCGGGGGGTGGAAGGTTCACCCCTCCACTTT.

The chain joins TRBV28 to TRBJ2-7; 7 bases line up with TRBD1. The CDR3 runs 13 residues. After removal of 8 bases from V and 4 bases from J, the junction contained 8 bases not matched to a gene. Germline CDR1 and CDR2: MDHEN and SYDVKM. The CDR3 nucleotides are TGTGCCAGCCGTAGACAGGGTGAATACGAGCAGTACTTC. Encoded protein: CASRRQGEYEQYF.

The V call is TRBV28, the J call TRBJ2-7, with TRBD1 identical over 9 bases. Germline V gene data show CDR1 as MDHEN and CDR2 as SYDVKM. Unmatched junction bases numbered 9, after V lost 5 bases and J lost 4 bases. This CDR3 has 15 amino acids. The CDR3 reads CASSLLGTGTYEQYF. CDR3 nucleotide sequence: TGTGCCAGCAGTCTTCTCGGGACAGGGACTTACGAGCAGTACTTC. Drawing the rest from reference TRBV28 and TRBJ2-7, the complete variable domain is DVKVTQSSRYLVKRTGEKVFLECVQDMDHENMFWYRQDPGLGLRLIYFSYDVKMKEKGDIPEGYSVSREKKERFSLILESASTNQTSMYLCASSLLGTGTYEQYFGPGTRLTVT.

This clone was observed a single time. V gene TRBV10-3 combines with J gene TRBJ1-2; 10 bases map to TRBD1. CDR1 ENHRY and CDR2 SYGVKD come from the germline V gene. The V gene end was trimmed by 6 bases and the J gene end by 3 bases; junction bases not matched to a gene: 1. This CDR3 contains 13 residues. The CDR3: CAIRGTGDYGYTF. CDR3 DNA: TGTGCCATCAGGGGGACAGGGGACTATGGCTACACCTTC.